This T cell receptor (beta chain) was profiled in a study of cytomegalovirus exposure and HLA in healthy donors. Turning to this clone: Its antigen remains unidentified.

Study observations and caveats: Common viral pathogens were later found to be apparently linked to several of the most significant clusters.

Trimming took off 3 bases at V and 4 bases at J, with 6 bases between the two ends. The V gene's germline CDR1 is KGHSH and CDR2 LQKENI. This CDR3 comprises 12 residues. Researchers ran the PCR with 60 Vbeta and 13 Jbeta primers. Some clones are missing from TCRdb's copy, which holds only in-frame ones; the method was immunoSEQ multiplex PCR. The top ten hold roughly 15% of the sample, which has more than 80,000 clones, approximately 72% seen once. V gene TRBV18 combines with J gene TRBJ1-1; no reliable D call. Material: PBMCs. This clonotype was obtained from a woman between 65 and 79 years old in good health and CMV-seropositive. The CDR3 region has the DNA TGTGCCAGCTCACCGGCAGGCACTGAAGCTTTCTTT. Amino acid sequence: CASSPAGTEAFF. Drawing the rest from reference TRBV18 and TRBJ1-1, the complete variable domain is NAGVMQNPRHLVRRRGQEARLRCSPMKGHSHVYWYRQLPEEGLKFMVYLQKENIIDESGMPKERFSAEFPKEGPSILRIQQVVRGDSAAYFCASSPAGTEAFFGQGTRLTVV.